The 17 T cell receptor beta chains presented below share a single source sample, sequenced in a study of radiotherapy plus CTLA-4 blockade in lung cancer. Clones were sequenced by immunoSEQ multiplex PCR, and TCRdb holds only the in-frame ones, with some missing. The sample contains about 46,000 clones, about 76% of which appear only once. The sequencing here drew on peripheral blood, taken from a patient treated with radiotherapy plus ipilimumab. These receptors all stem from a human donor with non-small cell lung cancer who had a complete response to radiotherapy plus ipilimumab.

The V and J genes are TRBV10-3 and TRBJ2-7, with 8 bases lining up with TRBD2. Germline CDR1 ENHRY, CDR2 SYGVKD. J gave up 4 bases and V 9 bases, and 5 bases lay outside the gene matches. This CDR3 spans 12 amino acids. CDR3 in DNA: TGTGCCATTAGGCCGGGGGGGTACGAGCAGTACTTC. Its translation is CAIRPGGYEQYF.

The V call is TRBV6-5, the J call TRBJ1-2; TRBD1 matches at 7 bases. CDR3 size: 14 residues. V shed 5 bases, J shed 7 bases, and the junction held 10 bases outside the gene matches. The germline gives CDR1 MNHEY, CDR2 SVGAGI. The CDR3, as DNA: TGTGCCAGCAGTAGGGGGCGCGAGTCCAGTGGCTACACCTTC. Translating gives CASSRGRESSGYTF.

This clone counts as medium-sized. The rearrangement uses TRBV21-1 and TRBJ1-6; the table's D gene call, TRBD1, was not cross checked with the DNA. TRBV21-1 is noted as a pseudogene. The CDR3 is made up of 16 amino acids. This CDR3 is CASSKLRGQGISPLHF. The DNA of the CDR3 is TGTGCCAGCAGCAAATTAAGGGGACAGGGAATTTCACCCCTCCACTTT.

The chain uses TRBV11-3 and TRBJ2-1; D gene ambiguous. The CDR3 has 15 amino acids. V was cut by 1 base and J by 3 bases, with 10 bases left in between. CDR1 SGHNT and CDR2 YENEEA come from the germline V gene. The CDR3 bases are TGTGCCAGCAGCTTAGGAACACGATTCTACAATGAGCAGTTCTTC. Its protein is CASSLGTRFYNEQFF.

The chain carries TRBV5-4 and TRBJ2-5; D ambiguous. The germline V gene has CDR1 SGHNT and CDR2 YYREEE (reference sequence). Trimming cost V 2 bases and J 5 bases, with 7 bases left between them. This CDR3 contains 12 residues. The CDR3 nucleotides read TGTGCCAGCAGCTTTTTTCTTGAGACCCAGTACTTC. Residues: CASSFFLETQYF.

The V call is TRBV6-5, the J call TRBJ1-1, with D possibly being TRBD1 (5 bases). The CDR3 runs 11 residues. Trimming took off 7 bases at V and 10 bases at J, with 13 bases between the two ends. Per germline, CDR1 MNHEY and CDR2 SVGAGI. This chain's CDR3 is CASIQGIVAFF. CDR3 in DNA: TGTGCCAGCATCCAGGGTATCGTAGCTTTCTTT.

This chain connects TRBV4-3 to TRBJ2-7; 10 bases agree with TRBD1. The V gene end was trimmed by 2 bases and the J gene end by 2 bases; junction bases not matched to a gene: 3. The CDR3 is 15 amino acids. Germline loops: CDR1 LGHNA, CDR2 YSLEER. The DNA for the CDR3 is TGCGCCAGCAGCCAACAGACAGGGGGCACCTACGAGCAGTACTTC. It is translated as CASSQQTGGTYEQYF.

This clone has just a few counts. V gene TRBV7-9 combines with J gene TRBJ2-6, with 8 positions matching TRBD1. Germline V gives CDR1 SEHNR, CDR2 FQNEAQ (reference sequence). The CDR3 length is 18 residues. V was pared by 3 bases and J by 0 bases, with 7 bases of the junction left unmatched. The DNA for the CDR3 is TGTGCCAGCAGCTTCCTCAGGGGGCAAAGCTCTGGGGCCAACGTCCTGACTTTC. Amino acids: CASSFLRGQSSGANVLTF.

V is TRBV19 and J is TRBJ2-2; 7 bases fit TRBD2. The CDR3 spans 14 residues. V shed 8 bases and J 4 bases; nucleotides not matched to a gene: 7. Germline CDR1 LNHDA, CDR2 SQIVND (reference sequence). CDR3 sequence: CASQGGSSTGELFF. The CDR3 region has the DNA TGTGCCAGTCAGGGCGGGAGCAGCACCGGGGAGCTGTTTTTT.

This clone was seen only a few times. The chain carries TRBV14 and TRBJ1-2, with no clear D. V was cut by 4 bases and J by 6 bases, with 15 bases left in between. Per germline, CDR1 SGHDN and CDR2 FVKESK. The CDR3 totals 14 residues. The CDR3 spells CASSPTVRGDGYTF. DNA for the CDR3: TGTGCCAGCAGCCCGACGGTCCGGGGAGATGGCTACACCTTC.

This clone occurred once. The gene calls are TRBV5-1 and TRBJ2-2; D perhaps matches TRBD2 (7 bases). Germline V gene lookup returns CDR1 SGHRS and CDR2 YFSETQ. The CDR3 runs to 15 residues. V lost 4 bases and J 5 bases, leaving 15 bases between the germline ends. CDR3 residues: CASSLAQGGTGELFF. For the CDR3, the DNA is TGCGCCAGCAGCCTGGCACAGGGAGGGACCGGGGAGCTGTTTTTT.

The CDR3 region is CASSLGRDNEKLFF. DNA of the CDR3: TGTGCCAGCAGCTTGGGCAGGGATAATGAAAAACTGTTTTTT. The chain links TRBV5-6 to TRBJ1-4; a weak D match, TRBD1 (5 bases). The germline CDR1 and CDR2 sequences are SGHDT and YYEEEE. The CDR3 extends over 14 amino acids. Trimming stripped 0 bases from V and 4 bases from J, with 7 bases between.

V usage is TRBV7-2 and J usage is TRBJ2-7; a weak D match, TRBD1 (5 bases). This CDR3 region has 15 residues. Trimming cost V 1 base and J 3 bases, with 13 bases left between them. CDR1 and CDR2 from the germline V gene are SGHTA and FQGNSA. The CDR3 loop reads CASSLDRYQGYEQYF. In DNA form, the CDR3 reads TGTGCCAGCAGCTTAGATCGTTACCAGGGCTACGAGCAGTACTTC.

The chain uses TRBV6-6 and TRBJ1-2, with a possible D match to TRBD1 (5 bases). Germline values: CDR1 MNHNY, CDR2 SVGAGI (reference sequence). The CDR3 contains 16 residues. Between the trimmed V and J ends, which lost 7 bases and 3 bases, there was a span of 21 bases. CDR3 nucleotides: TGTGCCAGCATTCTTGGAGGGACTCAATGGGACTATGGCTACACCTTC. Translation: CASILGGTQWDYGYTF.

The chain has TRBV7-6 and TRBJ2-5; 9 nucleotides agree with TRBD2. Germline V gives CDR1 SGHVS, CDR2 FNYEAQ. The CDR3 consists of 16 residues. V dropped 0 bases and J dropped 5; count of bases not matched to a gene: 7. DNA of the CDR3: TGTGCCAGCAGCTTAGCGCGCGGGGGGGGCACGGAGACCCAGTACTTC. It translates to CASSLARGGGTETQYF.

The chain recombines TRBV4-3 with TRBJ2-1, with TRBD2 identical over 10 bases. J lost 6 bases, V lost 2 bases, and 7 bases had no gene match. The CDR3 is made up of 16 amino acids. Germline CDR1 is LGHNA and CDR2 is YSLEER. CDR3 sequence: CASSQSAGGGGNEQFF. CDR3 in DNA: TGCGCCAGCAGCCAATCAGCGGGAGGGGGGGGCAATGAGCAGTTCTTC.

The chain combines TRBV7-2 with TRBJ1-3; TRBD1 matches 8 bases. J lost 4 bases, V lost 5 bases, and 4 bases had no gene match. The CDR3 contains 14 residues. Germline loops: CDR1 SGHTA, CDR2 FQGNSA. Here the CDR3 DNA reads TGTGCCAGCAGCACTCGGACAGGGGGAAACACCATATATTTT. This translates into CASSTRTGGNTIYF.